These 8 T cell receptor beta chains were all obtained from the same sample, sequenced in a study of blood T cell repertoires in COVID-19. Profiled with immunoSEQ multiplex PCR; TCRdb holds only in-frame clones, not every one. The sample has 80,000 or so clones, around 81% seen once. Sequencing was done on a sample of peripheral blood. Receptors were obtained from a man older than 75 with acute or convalescent COVID-19.

The chain carries TRBV28 and TRBJ2-5, with TRBD2 identical over 7 bases. CDR1 MDHEN and CDR2 SYDVKM come from the germline V gene. CDR3 length: 12 residues. The V segment lost 6 bases and the J segment 11 bases; nucleotides outside the gene matches: 9. In DNA, the CDR3 is TGTGCCAGCAGCTCCGGGGGGAGGGCTCAGTACTTC. Its protein is CASSSGGRAQYF.

V gene TRBV7-9 combines with J gene TRBJ2-1, with 10 bases lining up with TRBD2. J was trimmed by 8 bases and V by 11 bases; bases with no gene match: 15. The germline CDR1 and CDR2 sequences are SEHNR and FQNEAQ (reference sequence). The CDR3 runs to 15 residues. CDR3 sequence reads: CAASTAGGPGYEQFF. In DNA form, the CDR3 reads TGTGCCGCGTCGACAGCGGGAGGGCCTGGTTATGAGCAGTTCTTC.

The chain employs TRBV5-4 and TRBJ2-7; 8 positions agree with TRBD2. Germline assignment: CDR1 SGHNT and CDR2 YYREEE (reference sequence). V was clipped by 4 bases and J by 3 bases; unmatched bases: 3. The CDR3 has 13 amino acids. CDR3 loop: CASSAGTSYEQYF. CDR3 nucleotides: TGTGCCAGCAGCGCCGGGACTAGCTACGAGCAGTACTTC. Full variable domain (remainder filled in from reference TRBV5-4 and TRBJ2-7): ETGVTQSPTHLIKTRGQQVTLRCSSQSGHNTVSWYQQALGQGPQFIFQYYREEENGRGNFPPRFSGLQFPNYSSELNVNALELDDSALYLCASSAGTSYEQYFGPGTRLTVT.

V gene TRBV5-1 combines with J gene TRBJ2-7; D is unresolved. The germline CDR1 and CDR2 sequences are SGHRS and YFSETQ. With 0 bases removed from V and 7 bases from J, the gap between germline ends came to 17 bases. This CDR3 has 15 residues. CDR3: CASSLGPETYGEQYF. CDR3 bases: TGCGCCAGCAGCTTGGGGCCCGAAACCTACGGGGAGCAGTACTTC.

J is TRBJ2-2 and V is TRBV11-1; weak D call: TRBD2 (5 bases). Trimming pared 4 bases from V and 7 bases from J, leaving 10 bases between. There are 13 residues in the CDR3. Germline lookup yields CDR1 SGHAT and CDR2 FQDESV (reference sequence). In DNA form, the CDR3 reads TGTGCCAGCAGCTCCCGGGGTGACGGGGAGCTGTTTTTT. Translating it yields CASSSRGDGELFF. Based on the CDR3 plus reference TRBV11-1 and TRBJ2-2, the full variable domain is EAEVAQSPRYKITEKSQAVAFWCDPISGHATLYWYRQILGQGPELLVQFQDESVVDDSQLPKDRFSAERLKGVDSTLKIQPAELGDSAMYLCASSSRGDGELFFGEGSRLTVL.

The rearrangement uses TRBV29-1 and TRBJ2-5, with a possible D match to TRBD2 (5 bases). The CDR3 extends over 13 amino acids. V was cut by 3 bases and J by 5 bases, with 13 bases left in between. CDR1 is SQVTM, CDR2 ANQGSEA, per germline. CDR3 DNA sequence: TGCAGCGTTGATCACGGGGATGGGGAGACCCAGTACTTC. Its translation is CSVDHGDGETQYF.

The rearrangement uses TRBV20-1 and TRBJ2-1; D gene unclear. Trimming pared 3 bases from V and 6 bases from J, leaving 12 bases between. The germline CDR1 and CDR2 sequences are DFQATT and SNEGSKA (reference sequence). CDR3 length equals 13 residues. The CDR3 DNA sequence: TGCAGTGCTAGTGTGCGAACTTTCAATGAGCAGTTCTTC. This encodes CSASVRTFNEQFF.

The J gene is TRBJ1-5, the V gene TRBV4-2; 7 nucleotides match TRBD1. This CDR3 spans 12 amino acids. Looked up from germline, CDR1 is LGHNA and CDR2 is YNFKEQ. Trimming cost V 5 bases and J 7 bases; bases outside gene matches: 2. The CDR3 nucleotides are TGTGCCAGCAGCACACAGGGGCAGCCCCAGCATTTT. Translating gives CASSTQGQPQHF.